Listed below are T cell receptor beta chains from one sample, sequenced in a study of identical twins. TCRdb re-called the 5' RACE reads through MiXCR, storing one row per CDR3 protein. The data show approximately 210,000 distinct CDR3 sequences, with around a sixth seen just once and over 35% held by the top ten. The sample was also reused in another study, on T cells expressing NK-cell markers.

The sequenced sample consisted of CD8+ T cells sorted from blood. The source of these receptors is a woman between 18 and 29 years old in good health. The CDR3 runs from the conserved cysteine through the conserved F or W. A D gene is named only where the DNA matches it firmly. Only some rows state a clone size, as once, few, many or a class for expanded clones.

TRBD1 TRBJ1-6 14 few TRBV4-3 TGCGCCAGCAGCCAGAGACAGGGTAGTTCACCCCTCCACTTT CASSQRQGSSPLHF
- TRBJ2-3 15 - TRBV10-1 TGCGCCAGCAGCGGTGAAACGGGGGTGTCAGATACGCAGTATTTT CASSGETGVSDTQYF
TRBD2 TRBJ2-3 15 few TRBV7-8 TGTGCCAGCAGCGTGGGACTAGCGGGAGGAGATACGCAGTATTTT CASSVGLAGGDTQYF
TRBD1 TRBJ2-2 14 - TRBV27 TGTGCCAGCAGTTTTCAGGGGGCTGCCGGGGAGCTGTTTTTT CASSFQGAAGELFF
TRBD1 TRBJ1-2 15 - TRBV7-9 TGTGCCAGCAGCTTAGCCCCGGGACAGGGAAGTGGCTACACCTTC CASSLAPGQGSGYTF
- TRBJ2-7 15 few TRBV7-9 TGTGCCAGCAGCATAGGCACAGATATCCCCTACGAGCAGTACTTC CASSIGTDIPYEQYF
- TRBJ1-1 13 - TRBV3-1 TGTGCCAGCAGCCGGACCGAAAGGACTGAAGCTTTCTTT CASSRTERTEAFF
- TRBJ1-1 16 few TRBV7-9 TGTGCCAGCAGCTCCCGCGGGCGAACTGAGAACACTGAAGCTTTCTTT CASSSRGRTENTEAFF
- TRBJ2-1 15 - TRBV6-4 TGTGCCAGCAGTGACTCGTTTTGGGGGATGGATGAGCAGTTCTTC CASSDSFWGMDEQFF
- TRBJ2-1 12 - TRBV12-3/TRBV12-4 TGTGCCAGCAGTTCCAGGGTCAATGAGCAGTTCTTC CASSSRVNEQFF
- TRBJ2-6 15 medium-sized TRBV12-3/TRBV12-4 TGTGCCAGCAGCCCTAAATCCCCTGGGGCCAACGTCCTGACTTTC CASSPKSPGANVLTF
TRBD1 TRBJ2-1 17 - TRBV7-2 TGTGCCAGCAGTCAAGGGGGCTGGACAACTCGCTACAATGAGCAGTTCTTC CASSQGGWTTRYNEQFF
TRBD1 TRBJ1-1 14 few TRBV19 TGTGCCAGTAGCATCCGGGACAGGGTCTCTGAAGCTTTCTTT CASSIRDRVSEAFF
TRBD2 TRBJ2-7 13 many TRBV29-1 TGCAGCGTTGTAGCGGGGCCCTCCTACGAGCAGTACTTC CSVVAGPSYEQYF
- TRBJ2-1 14 - TRBV7-2 TGTGCCAGCAGCCCTCTCCTTGGGGCTTCTGAGCAGTTCTTC CASSPLLGASEQFF
- TRBJ1-1 11 many TRBV25-1 TGTGCCAGCAAGCAGGGCACTGAAGCTTTCTTT CASKQGTEAFF
- TRBJ2-7 11 many TRBV25-1 TGTGCCAGCAGCAGGGCATACGAGCAGTACTTC CASSRAYEQYF
TRBD1 TRBJ1-4 13 - TRBV29-1 TGCAGCGTCCCGACAGGGGGAAATGAAAAACTGTTTTTT CSVPTGGNEKLFF
- TRBJ2-1 12 few TRBV27 TGTGCCAGCAGTGACTCTTACAATGAGCAGTTCTTC CASSDSYNEQFF
TRBD1 TRBJ1-5 15 - TRBV30 TGTGCCTGGAGTAGGGGGCAGGGGCGTAATCAGCCCCAGCATTTT CAWSRGQGRNQPQHF
- TRBJ2-7 14 - TRBV13 TGTGCCAGCAGCTTGGCCACAGGGTCCTACGAGCAGTACTTC CASSLATGSYEQYF
TRBD1 TRBJ2-7 14 - TRBV9 TGTGCCAGCAGCCCTACAGGGGATACCTACGAGCAGTACTTC CASSPTGDTYEQYF
- TRBJ2-3 14 many TRBV14 TGTGCCAGCAGCCAAGGGCGCCACACAGATACGCAGTATTTT CASSQGRHTDTQYF
- TRBJ2-1 13 few TRBV13 TGTGCCAGCAGCTTCGCGGGGCGGAATGAGCAGTTCTTC CASSFAGRNEQFF
TRBD1 TRBJ2-7 14 - TRBV20-1 TGCAGTGCTAGATCTCATCAGGGGGCCTACGAGCAGTACTTC CSARSHQGAYEQYF
- TRBJ2-7 11 many TRBV7-2 TGTGCCAGCAGGGTGGGGATAGAGCAGTACTTC CASRVGIEQYF
- TRBJ2-7 13 many TRBV7-6 TGTGCCAGCAGCTTAGCGGTGGGAGACGAGCAGTACTTC CASSLAVGDEQYF
TRBD2 TRBJ2-7 16 many TRBV7-9 TGTGCCAGCAGCTCCCCGACTGGCGGGGGTACCTACGAGCAGTACTTC CASSSPTGGGTYEQYF
- TRBJ2-7 12 - TRBV29-1 TGCAGCGTTGCGCTCAGCTCCTACGAGCAGTACTTC CSVALSSYEQYF
TRBD2 TRBJ2-7 14 few TRBV4-2 TGTGCCAGCAGCGTGGGACTAGGGGGCTACGAGCAGTACTTC CASSVGLGGYEQYF
TRBD1 TRBJ1-6 15 many TRBV12-3/TRBV12-4 TGTGCCAGCAGCCCCGGGACAGGGGGCGATTCACCCCTCCACTTT CASSPGTGGDSPLHF